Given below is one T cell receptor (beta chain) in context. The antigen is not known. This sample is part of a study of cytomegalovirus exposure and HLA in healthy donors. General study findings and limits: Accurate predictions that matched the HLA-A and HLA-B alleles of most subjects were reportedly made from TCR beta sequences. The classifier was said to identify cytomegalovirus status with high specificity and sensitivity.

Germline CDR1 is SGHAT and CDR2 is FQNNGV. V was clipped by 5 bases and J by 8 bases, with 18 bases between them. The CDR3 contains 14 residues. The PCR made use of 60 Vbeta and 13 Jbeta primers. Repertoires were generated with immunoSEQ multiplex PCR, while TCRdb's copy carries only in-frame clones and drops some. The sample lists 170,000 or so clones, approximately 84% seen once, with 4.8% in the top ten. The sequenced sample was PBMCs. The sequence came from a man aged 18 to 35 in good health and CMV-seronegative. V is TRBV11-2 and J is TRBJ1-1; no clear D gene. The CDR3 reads CASSPTSAEPEAFF. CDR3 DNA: TGTGCCAGCAGCCCCACGTCAGCGGAGCCCGAAGCTTTCTTT. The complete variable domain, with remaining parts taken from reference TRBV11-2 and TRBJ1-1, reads EAGVAQSPRYKIIEKRQSVAFWCNPISGHATLYWYQQILGQGPKLLIQFQNNGVVDDSQLPKDRFSAERLKGVDSTLKIQPAKLEDSAVYLCASSPTSAEPEAFFGQGTRLTVV.